Below, 21 T cell receptor beta chains from the same sample are listed, as sequenced in a study of OX40 agonist ivuxolimab in advanced cancers. Sequenced by immunoSEQ multiplex PCR; TCRdb stores in-frame clones only, minus some. The data contain around 65,000 clones, about 90% of them singletons. Specimen: CD4+ or CD8+ T cells sorted from blood, collected in a trial of the OX40 agonist ivuxolimab. The receptors here all came from an adult with an advanced solid tumor such as melanoma, head and neck, liver or kidney cancer.

This clone was seen a single time. The rearrangement uses TRBV7-9 and TRBJ2-5, with D tentatively TRBD1 (5 bases). Judging by the DNA end, TRBJ2-7 fits better; the J call may be wrong. This CDR3 region has 13 residues. The germline gives CDR1 SEHNR, CDR2 FQNEAQ (reference sequence). CDR3: CASRLTDIYEQYF. CDR3 nucleotides: TGTGCCAGCAGGCTCACGGACATCTACGAGCAGTACTTC.

J is TRBJ2-2 and V is TRBV5-6; 7 nucleotides match TRBD1. With V trimmed by 4 bases and J by 0 bases, 6 bases remained unmatched. Germline assignment: CDR1 SGHDT and CDR2 YYEEEE. The CDR3 runs 16 residues. CDR3 in DNA: TGTGCCAGCAGCCCGACCGGGACAGCGAACACCGGGGAGCTGTTTTTT. Protein: CASSPTGTANTGELFF.

V and J are TRBV6-1 and TRBJ2-7; D is undetermined. Trimming stripped 3 bases from V and 7 bases from J, with 7 bases between. Germline V lookup: CDR1 MNHNS, CDR2 SASEGT. The CDR3 covers 11 residues. The CDR3 coding sequence is TGTGCCAGCAGTGATAGACCTGAGCAGTACTTC. Protein sequence: CASSDRPEQYF.

This chain joins TRBV5-5 and TRBJ1-5, with D perhaps matching TRBD1 (5 bases). Per germline, CDR1 SGHKS and CDR2 YYEKEE (reference sequence). Trimming stripped 3 bases from V and 1 base from J, with 17 bases between. The CDR3 is 17 amino acids. The chain's CDR3 is CASSSGGDRWSNQPQHF. The DNA for the CDR3 is TGTGCCAGCAGCTCTGGCGGGGACCGATGGAGCAATCAGCCCCAGCATTTT.

This clone was found a few times. The chain uses TRBV10-2 and TRBJ1-4, with 7 bases matching TRBD1. The germline CDR1 and CDR2 sequences are WSHSY and SAAADI. V lost 9 bases and J lost 5; bases outside the gene matches: 3. The CDR3 covers 12 residues. The CDR3 here is CASRDSNEKLFF. The CDR3 DNA reads TGCGCCAGTCGGGACAGCAATGAAAAACTGTTTTTT.

This clone has just one count. This chain links TRBV18 with TRBJ2-2, with a possible D match to TRBD2 (6 bases). V was shortened by 4 bases and J by 4 bases, with 16 bases between the two germline ends. This CDR3 has 16 residues. Germline CDR1 KGHSH, CDR2 LQKENI. DNA for the CDR3: TGTGCCAGCTCACGTCTTCAGTCCGGGGGCACCGGGGAGCTGTTTTTT. It specifies CASSRLQSGGTGELFF.

The V gene is TRBV2, the J gene TRBJ2-7; TRBD1 agrees at 7 bases. Germline-derived CDR1 and CDR2 are SNHLY and FYNNEI. The CDR3 totals 16 residues. V lost 6 bases to trimming and J lost 7 bases; unmatched junction nucleotides: 18. The CDR3 here is CASSTLRRQGLGEQYF. For the CDR3, the DNA is TGTGCCAGCAGCACACTACGCAGACAGGGCCTTGGGGAGCAGTACTTC.

V and J are TRBV19 and TRBJ1-1; 7 bases are shared with TRBD1. Germline CDR1 and CDR2: LNHDA and SQIVND (reference sequence). Trimming at V came to 9 bases and at J to 0 bases, leaving 4 bases not matched to a gene. This CDR3 comprises 13 residues. CDR3: CASTDRVNTEAFF. The CDR3 DNA is TGTGCCAGCACCGACAGGGTGAACACTGAAGCTTTCTTT.

V gene TRBV5-1 combines with J gene TRBJ1-2; D perhaps matches TRBD1 (5 bases). Trimming shortened V by 3 bases and J by 8 bases, and 11 bases separated the two germline ends. Per germline, CDR1 SGHRS and CDR2 YFSETQ. The CDR3 sequence is 12 residues long. Written as DNA, the CDR3 is TGCGCCAGCAGCTCTCAGGGCACCGGCTACACCTTC. Encoded protein: CASSSQGTGYTF. The variable domain in full, completed from reference TRBV5-1 and TRBJ1-2, reads KAGVTQTPRYLIKTRGQQVTLSCSPISGHRSVSWYQQTPGQGLQFLFEYFSETQRNKGNFPGRFSGRQFSNSRSEMNVSTLELGDSALYLCASSSQGTGYTFGSGTRLTVV.

The chain combines TRBV13 with TRBJ2-7, with 7 bases lining up with TRBD1. The CDR3 loop spans 14 amino acids. J was trimmed by 3 bases and V by 2 bases; bases with no gene match: 4. The V gene's germline CDR1 is PRHDT and CDR2 FYEKMQ (reference sequence). CDR3 in DNA: TGTGCCAGCAGCTTACCGGGACAGAACTACGAGCAGTACTTC. The encoded protein is CASSLPGQNYEQYF.

This chain uses TRBV7-2 with TRBJ1-5, with 8 positions matching TRBD1. Germline loops: CDR1 SGHTA, CDR2 FQGNSA. This CDR3 spans 19 amino acids. With 1 base clipped from V and 2 bases from J, the junction kept 13 bases outside the gene matches. The CDR3 sequence is CASSLEWTGLMGGNQPQHF. CDR3 nucleotides: TGTGCCAGCAGCTTAGAGTGGACAGGGCTCATGGGTGGCAATCAGCCCCAGCATTTT.

This clone showed up just a few times. This chain uses TRBV6-1 with TRBJ2-4; 7 bases line up with TRBD2. The germline V gene has CDR1 MNHNS and CDR2 SASEGT. V lost 1 base and J lost 6; bases outside the gene matches: 9. The CDR3 consists of 16 residues. The chain's CDR3 is CASSEGKRGFGNIQYF. CDR3 DNA: TGTGCCAGCAGTGAAGGGAAGCGGGGTTTCGGAAACATTCAGTACTTC.

The chain links TRBV12-5 to TRBJ1-5; D unclear. The ends were cut back, 0 bases at V and 9 bases at J, with 24 bases in the middle. Germline CDR1 is LGHNT and CDR2 is FRNRAP. This CDR3 comprises 18 residues. DNA of the CDR3: TGTGCTAGTGGTTTGGTACCCGGACCGACCCCGGGCCGGGGGCCCCAGCATTTT. Translation gives CASGLVPGPTPGRGPQHF.

This chain joins TRBV27 and TRBJ2-2, with D perhaps TRBD2 (5 bases). V was trimmed by 8 bases and J by 5 bases, leaving 12 bases between them. The germline CDR1 and CDR2 sequences are MNHEY and SMNVEV (reference sequence). The CDR3 length is 13 residues. This CDR3 is CASQSGPTGELFF. The CDR3 region has the DNA TGTGCCAGCCAAAGCGGACCAACCGGGGAGCTGTTTTTT.

The chain couples TRBV7-2 to TRBJ2-2; the D is unclear. CDR3 size: 18 residues. CDR1 and CDR2 from the germline V gene are SGHTA and FQGNSA. V was pared by 4 bases and J by 4 bases, with 22 bases between. The CDR3 bases are TGTGCCAGCAGCTCCCCCCGGCGTGTCTCGGGCGGCACCGGGGAGCTGTTTTTT. Translation: CASSSPRRVSGGTGELFF.

This chain uses TRBV10-2 with TRBJ2-3, with D tentatively TRBD1 (5 bases). Between the trimmed V and J ends, which lost 6 bases and 8 bases, there was a span of 15 bases. Germline V gene data show CDR1 as WSHSY and CDR2 as SAAADI. The CDR3 runs to 13 residues. CDR3 sequence reads: CASRGDFRVTQYF. CDR3 DNA sequence: TGCGCCAGCAGGGGCGACTTCAGGGTTACGCAGTATTTT.

This clone came up once. V is TRBV5-1 and J is TRBJ2-2, with TRBD1 as a possible D gene (5 bases). CDR1 is SGHRS, CDR2 YFSETQ, per germline. Trimming took 0 bases from V and 7 from J, leaving 16 bases between them. This CDR3 has 16 amino acids. The CDR3, as DNA: TGCGCCAGCAGCTTGGCAGGACAAGGGTCCGGCGGGGAGCTGTTTTTT. Residues: CASSLAGQGSGGELFF.

In this sample, this clone turned up a few times. The rearrangement links TRBV6-5 to TRBJ1-2, with D perhaps matching TRBD1 (5 bases). The V gene lost 7 bases and the J gene lost 6 bases, with 15 bases spanning the gap. CDR1 and CDR2 (germline): MNHEY, SVGAGI. This CDR3 has 13 amino acids. CDR3 nucleotide sequence: TGTGCCAGCACCCGAACGGGGGAGCATGGCTACACCTTC. Its translation is CASTRTGEHGYTF.

CDR3 residues: CASNSGGSDQPQHF. The DNA of the CDR3 is TGTGCCAGCAACAGTGGGGGGAGTGATCAGCCCCAGCATTTT. The chain has TRBV7-2 and TRBJ1-5, with TRBD1 as a possible D gene (5 bases). The CDR3 runs to 14 residues. Germline values: CDR1 SGHTA, CDR2 FQGNSA. V gave up 7 bases and J gave up 5 bases, with 15 bases separating them.

The chain links TRBV2 to TRBJ1-2; D is perhaps TRBD1 (6 bases). The CDR3 runs 13 residues. The germline V and J ends were trimmed by 6 bases and 9 bases, with 17 bases remaining between them. CDR1 is SNHLY, CDR2 FYNNEI, per germline. In DNA form, the CDR3 reads TGTGCCAGCAGCTCCGACAGGTTGATGAGCTACACCTTC. This translates into CASSSDRLMSYTF.

The gene calls are TRBV10-3 and TRBJ1-4, with D possibly TRBD1 on 5 matching bases. The CDR3 loop spans 12 amino acids. Germline values: CDR1 ENHRY, CDR2 SYGVKD. V dropped 8 bases and J dropped 4 bases, with 8 bases sitting between them. The CDR3 reads CAIRDVNEKLFF. DNA for the CDR3: TGTGCCATCCGGGACGTTAATGAAAAACTGTTTTTT.